The next 18 T cell receptor beta chains were all read from a single sample in a study of Ad26.COV2.S vaccination and SARS-CoV-2 variants. Clones were sequenced by immunoSEQ multiplex PCR, and TCRdb holds only the in-frame ones, with some missing. The sample gives around 380,000 clones, 88% of which show up once; about 3.6% is in the top ten. As for treatment: around 19 received Ad26.COV2.S at low or high dose, single or two shots; 5 received placebo; per-sample allocation not given. Samples came from day 63 after the first vaccine or placebo injection. The sample in question was peripheral blood, obtained in a trial of Ad26.COV2.S vaccine versus placebo. These receptors all stem from a person aged 18 to 59 who received the Ad26.COV2.S COVID-19 vaccine or a placebo.

V is TRBV6-5 and J is TRBJ1-2; D is undetermined. V lost 4 bases and J lost 6, with 12 bases in between. This CDR3 is 13 amino acids long. Per germline, CDR1 MNHEY and CDR2 SVGAGI. As DNA, the CDR3 is TGTGCCAGCAGTTCCCCAGCCGGTCATGGCTACACCTTC. Translated, it gives CASSSPAGHGYTF.

This clone was found once. This chain links TRBV12-3 or TRBV12-4 with TRBJ1-5; no reliable D call. CDR3 length: 13 amino acids. Trimming took 3 bases from V and 4 from J, leaving 7 bases between them. In DNA, the CDR3 is TGTGCCAGCAGTTTTTCGGAGAATCAGCCCCAGCATTTT. Its protein product is CASSFSENQPQHF.

V is TRBV11-2 and J is TRBJ2-7; D not resolved. The germline V gene encodes CDR1 SGHAT and CDR2 FQNNGV. The CDR3 spans 15 residues. V gave up 0 bases and J gave up 3 bases, with 12 bases separating them. This CDR3 reads CASSLDVGLFYEQYF. In DNA, the CDR3 is TGTGCCAGCAGCTTAGATGTCGGCCTATTCTACGAGCAGTACTTC.

For this clone: Other DNA sequences in the sample encode the same CDR3. DNA for the CDR3: TGTGCCAGTAGTACCCGGGACAGACCTTACGAGCAGTACTTC. Its translation: CASSTRDRPYEQYF. The J gene is TRBJ2-7, the V gene TRBV19; 7 bases are a match to TRBD1. Germline loops: CDR1 LNHDA, CDR2 SQIVND (reference sequence). The V segment lost 4 bases and the J segment 4 bases; nucleotides outside the gene matches: 7. The CDR3 consists of 14 residues.

The V call is TRBV18, the J call TRBJ1-5; TRBD1 agrees at 9 bases. This CDR3 comprises 18 residues. The V gene end was trimmed by 0 bases and the J gene end by 4 bases; junction bases not matched to a gene: 10. The germline gives CDR1 KGHSH, CDR2 LQKENI. The CDR3: CASSPPRTGAGANQPQHF. The DNA for the CDR3 is TGTGCCAGCTCACCACCCAGGACAGGGGCCGGGGCGAATCAGCCCCAGCATTTT.

This clone was seen just once. The rearrangement joins TRBV4-1 to TRBJ2-3, with 13 bases matching TRBD2. Looked up from germline, CDR1 is MGHRA and CDR2 is YSYEKL. V lost 3 bases and J lost 8; bases outside the gene matches: 8. CDR3 length: 16 amino acids. Written as DNA, the CDR3 is TGCGCCAGCAGCCAGATGGGACTAGCGGGGCAGGGTACGCAGTATTTT. This translates into CASSQMGLAGQGTQYF.

The rearrangement links TRBV10-3 to TRBJ1-1; D remains unclear. The ends were cut back, 3 bases at V and 2 bases at J, with 4 bases in the middle. Germline loops: CDR1 ENHRY, CDR2 SYGVKD. This CDR3 contains 12 residues. CDR3 in amino acids: CAISEANTEAFF. The DNA for the CDR3 is TGTGCCATCAGTGAAGCAAACACTGAAGCTTTCTTT.

This chain links TRBV20-1 with TRBJ2-7; D is perhaps TRBD2 (6 bases). The CDR3 runs to 14 residues. V shed 3 bases and J shed 3 bases, with 15 bases lying between them. Germline V CDR1 and CDR2: DFQATT, SNEGSKA (reference sequence). The CDR3 nucleotides read TGCAGTGCTAGTAACCCTGTGGGACTCTACGAGCAGTACTTC. It translates to CSASNPVGLYEQYF.

The V and J genes are TRBV27 and TRBJ1-2; 8 bases agree with TRBD1. Germline loops: CDR1 MNHEY, CDR2 SMNVEV (reference sequence). V shed 0 bases and J 4 bases; nucleotides not matched to a gene: 1. There are 14 residues in the CDR3. The CDR3 coding sequence is TGTGCCAGCAGTTTATCCGGACAGGGCTATGGCTACACCTTC. Its translation: CASSLSGQGYGYTF.

This clone has only one observation. This chain links TRBV6-5 with TRBJ1-6; 7 bases match TRBD1. The germline V gene has CDR1 MNHEY and CDR2 SVGAGI. Germline trimming cut 6 bases from V and 7 bases from J; bases unmatched to any gene: 3. This CDR3 is 13 amino acids long. The CDR3 loop is CASSGTANSPLHF. The CDR3, as DNA: TGTGCCAGCAGCGGGACAGCCAATTCACCCCTCCACTTT.

The V call is TRBV7-6, the J call TRBJ1-4, with D unclear. Germline-derived CDR1 and CDR2 are SGHVS and FNYEAQ. V lost 2 bases, J lost 6 bases, and 16 bases lay in between. There are 16 residues in the CDR3. The CDR3 DNA is TGTGCCAGCAGCTTAAGTTCTAACGGGAGGGATGAAAAACTGTTTTTT. The encoded protein is CASSLSSNGRDEKLFF.

The genes are TRBV7-9 and TRBJ2-3; 10 bases match TRBD2. Germline loops: CDR1 SEHNR, CDR2 FQNEAQ (reference sequence). The CDR3 loop spans 15 amino acids. Losses at the gene ends were 3 bases for V and 2 bases for J; bases not matched to a gene: 2. CDR3 nucleotides: TGTGCCAGCAGCTTTAGCGGGGGGACCACAGATACGCAGTATTTT. Translating it yields CASSFSGGTTDTQYF.

The chain links TRBV6-5 to TRBJ1-1; no definite D call. CDR3 size: 13 residues. Trimming took 6 bases from V and 1 from J, leaving 9 bases between them. From germline, CDR1 is MNHEY and CDR2 SVGAGI. The CDR3 coding sequence is TGTGCCAGCAGAAGGCCGGGGAACACTGAAGCTTTCTTT. It encodes CASRRPGNTEAFF.

The V call is TRBV2, the J call TRBJ1-4; perhaps TRBD1 as D (5 bases). V dropped 1 base and J dropped 11 bases, with 8 bases sitting between them. The germline V gene has CDR1 SNHLY and CDR2 FYNNEI. CDR3 size: 12 residues. CDR3 amino acids: CASSEEGTKLFF. The CDR3 DNA follows: TGTGCCAGCAGTGAAGAAGGGACGAAACTGTTTTTT.

The chain combines TRBV3-1 (or the pseudogene TRBV3-2) with TRBJ2-7; 16 nucleotides align to TRBD2. Germline V gives CDR1 LGHDT, CDR2 YNNKEL (reference sequence). CDR3 length equals 18 residues. V dropped 4 bases and J dropped 2; count of bases not matched to a gene: 8. DNA of the CDR3: TGTGCCAGCAGCCCCGGGACTAGCGGGGGGGCCTGGGCCTACGAGCAGTACTTC. Its protein product is CASSPGTSGGAWAYEQYF.

For the CDR3, the DNA is TGTGCCAGCAGCTTAGTGGCAACTAATGAAAAACTGTTTTTT. This gives the protein CASSLVATNEKLFF. This chain links TRBV5-6 with TRBJ1-4; D unclear. Germline-derived CDR1 and CDR2 are SGHDT and YYEEEE. There are 14 residues in the CDR3. With 2 bases removed from V and 0 bases from J, the gap between germline ends came to 5 bases.

The V gene is TRBV7-9, the J gene TRBJ2-7; the match to TRBD2 covers 13 bases. The germline V gene encodes CDR1 SEHNR and CDR2 FQNEAQ (reference sequence). With 3 bases clipped from V and 2 bases from J, the junction kept 7 bases outside the gene matches. CDR3 size: 17 residues. The CDR3 DNA is TGTGCCAGCAGCTTCCGCCCCGGGACTAGCGGGGCCTACGAGCAGTACTTC. This codes for CASSFRPGTSGAYEQYF. The variable domain in full, with the rest retrieved from reference TRBV7-9 and TRBJ2-7, is DTGVSQNPRHKITKRGQNVTFRCDPISEHNRLYWYRQTLGQGPEFLTYFQNEAQLEKSRLLSDRFSAERPKGSFSTLEIQRTEQGDSAMYLCASSFRPGTSGAYEQYFGPGTRLTVT.

The chain couples TRBV6-5 to TRBJ2-2; D not certain. Trimming pared 0 bases from V and 3 bases from J, leaving 5 bases between. There are 14 residues in the CDR3. Per germline, CDR1 MNHEY and CDR2 SVGAGI. Here the CDR3 DNA reads TGTGCCAGCAGTTACTCCGGAGACACCGGGGAGCTGTTTTTT. Protein: CASSYSGDTGELFF.